This T cell receptor (beta chain) was documented in a study of blood T cells in healthy people across ages. A second PCR, run for about 6 to 11 cycles, used a sample-barcoded 5' primer plus a J-beta primer mix. Each CDR3 protein gets one entry after TCRdb re-called the 5' RACE reads with MiXCR. The repertoire has hundreds of thousands of distinct CDR3 sequences, around 50% of them found once; the top ten carry around 24%. This clonotype was seen only a few times. The sample taken for sequencing was blood. This clonotype was obtained from an elderly man in good health.

The CDR3 DNA follows: TGCGCCAGCAGCCAGTCTAGCAGTGGTCGGAAGGACCAAGAGACCCAGTACTTC. It is translated as CASSQSSSGRKDQETQYF. This sequence joins TRBV4-1 and TRBJ2-5; D might be TRBD2 (5 bases). The CDR3 contains 18 residues. Trimming took 3 bases from V and 0 from J, leaving 20 bases between them. Germline assignment: CDR1 MGHRA and CDR2 YSYEKL.